This record covers a single TCR beta chain. Its cognate antigen is unknown. TCR beta cDNA libraries included unique molecular identifiers. The T cell input of roughly 0.95 to 10 million gave about 500,000 cDNA molecules. TCRdb re-called the PCR reads with MiXCR, one entry per CDR3 protein. The profile shows 700,000 to 900,000 distinct CDR3 sequences, 40% to 55% of them singletons. The CDR3 sequence is 15 residues long. With V trimmed by 6 bases and J by 3 bases, 6 bases remained unmatched. Germline V lookup: CDR1 SEHNR, CDR2 FQNEAQ (reference sequence). These data belong to a study of post-analysis software for immune sequencing data. In the study overall: The cohort encompassed relapsing-remitting, secondary progressive and progressive-relapsing multiple sclerosis disease courses. Study results and limitations: Multiple sclerosis patients showed significantly lower normalized Chao1 diversity than controls did. Elevated frequency relative to controls characterized several TRBV segments in patients, TRBV5-6, TRBV5-1 and TRBV20-1 among them.

This clonotype originated in a girl between 10 and 17 years old with multiple sclerosis. The chain recombines TRBV7-9 with TRBJ2-1, with TRBD1 identical over 9 bases. Sequenced sample: blood. The CDR3 region has the DNA TGTGCCAGCAGTCTCCGGGACAGGGACTACAATGAGCAGTTCTTC. Translated: CASSLRDRDYNEQFF.